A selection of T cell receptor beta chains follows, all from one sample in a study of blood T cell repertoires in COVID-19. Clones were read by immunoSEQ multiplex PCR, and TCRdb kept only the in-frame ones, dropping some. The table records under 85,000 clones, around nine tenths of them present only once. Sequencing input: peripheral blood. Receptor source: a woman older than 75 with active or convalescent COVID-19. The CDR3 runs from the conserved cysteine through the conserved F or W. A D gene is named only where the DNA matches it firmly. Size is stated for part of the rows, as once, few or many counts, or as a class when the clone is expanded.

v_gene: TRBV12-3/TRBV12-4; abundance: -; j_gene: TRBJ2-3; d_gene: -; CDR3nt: TGTGCCAGCAGCAGGCAGATTGGGGATACGCAGTATTTT; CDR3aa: CASSRQIGDTQYF
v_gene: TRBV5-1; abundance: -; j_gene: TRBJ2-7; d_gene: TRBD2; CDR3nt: TGCGCCAGCAGCTTGGCCCCGACTAGCGGGAGTTACGAGCAGTACTTC; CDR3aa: CASSLAPTSGSYEQYF
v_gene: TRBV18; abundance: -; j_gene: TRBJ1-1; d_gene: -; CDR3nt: TGTGCCAGCTCACCCGGCACAGGGAACACTGAAGCTTTCTTT; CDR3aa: CASSPGTGNTEAFF
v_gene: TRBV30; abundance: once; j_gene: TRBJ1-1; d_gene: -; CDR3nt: TGTGCCTGGAGTGTCCAGGGGAACACTGAAGCTTTCTTT; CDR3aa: CAWSVQGNTEAFF
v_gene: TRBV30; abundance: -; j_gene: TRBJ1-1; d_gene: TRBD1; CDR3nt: TGTGCCTGGCGGTCCCGGGACAGGGTTGCTGAAGCTTTCTTT; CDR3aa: CAWRSRDRVAEAFF
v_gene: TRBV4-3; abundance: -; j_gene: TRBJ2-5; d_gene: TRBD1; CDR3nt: TGCGCCAGCAGCCAAGATCGGGGACAGCAAGAGACCCAGTACTTC; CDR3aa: CASSQDRGQQETQYF
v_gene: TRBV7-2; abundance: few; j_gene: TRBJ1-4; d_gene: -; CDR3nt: TGTGCCAGCAGCCCGGCGCAGAGGCATTCGACTAATGAAAAACTGTTTTTT; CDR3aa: CASSPAQRHSTNEKLFF
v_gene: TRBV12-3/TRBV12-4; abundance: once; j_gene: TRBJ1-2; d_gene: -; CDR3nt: TGTGCCAGCAGTGAGGAAGGGGCGCAGACCTTC; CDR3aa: CASSEEGAQTF
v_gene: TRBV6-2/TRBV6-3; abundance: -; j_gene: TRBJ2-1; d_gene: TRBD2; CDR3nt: TGTGCCAGCAGCTCCGGACTAGCGGGAGGCGACAATGAGCAGTTCTTC; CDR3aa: CASSSGLAGGDNEQFF
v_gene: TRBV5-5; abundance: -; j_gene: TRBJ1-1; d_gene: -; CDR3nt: TGTGCCAGCAGCTTCTTGGGCAGGGGACACACTGAAGCTTTCTTT; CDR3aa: CASSFLGRGHTEAFF
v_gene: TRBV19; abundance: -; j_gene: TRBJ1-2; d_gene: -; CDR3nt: TGTGCCAGTACCCTCATCTTCGACAGGAACTATGGCTACACCTTC; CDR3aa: CASTLIFDRNYGYTF
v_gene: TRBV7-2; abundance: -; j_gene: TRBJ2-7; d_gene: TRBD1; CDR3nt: TGTGCCAGCAGCTTAGGACAGGGGCTCTCCTACGAGCAGTACTTC; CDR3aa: CASSLGQGLSYEQYF
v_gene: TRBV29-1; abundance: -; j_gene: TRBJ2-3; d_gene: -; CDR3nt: TGCAGCGTCGTATTCACAGATACGCAGTATTTT; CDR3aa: CSVVFTDTQYF
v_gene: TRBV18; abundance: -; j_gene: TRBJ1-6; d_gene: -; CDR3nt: TGTGCCAGCTCACCACCAGGGGGAGACGGATCACCCCTCCACTTT; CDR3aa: CASSPPGGDGSPLHF
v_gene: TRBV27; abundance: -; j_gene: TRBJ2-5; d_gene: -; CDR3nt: TGTGCCAGCAGTTTATATAGTGGGGCCACGGAAGAGACCCAGTACTTC; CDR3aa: CASSLYSGATEETQYF
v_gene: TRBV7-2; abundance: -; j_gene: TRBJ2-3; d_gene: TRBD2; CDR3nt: TGTGCCAGCAGCAGATCTAGCGGGGGCACAGATACGCAGTATTTT; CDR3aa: CASSRSSGGTDTQYF
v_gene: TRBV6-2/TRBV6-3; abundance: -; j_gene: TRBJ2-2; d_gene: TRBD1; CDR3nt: TGTGCCAGCAGTCCCCTCTGGACAGGCTACGGGGAGCTGTTTTTT; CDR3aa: CASSPLWTGYGELFF
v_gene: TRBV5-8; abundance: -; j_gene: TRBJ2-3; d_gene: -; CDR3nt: TGTGCCAGCAGCGCAGTTAGCACGCAGTATTTT; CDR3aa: CASSAVSTQYF
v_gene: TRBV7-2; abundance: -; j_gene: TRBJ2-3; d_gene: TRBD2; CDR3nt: TGTGCCAGCAGCTTAGGACCTCTAGCGGGGGGGCAAGATACGCAGTATTTT; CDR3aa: CASSLGPLAGGQDTQYF
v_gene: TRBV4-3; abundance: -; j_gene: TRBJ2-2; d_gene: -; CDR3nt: TGCGCCAGCAGCCGGCGCTTAGCGGCAAACACCGGGGAGCTGTTTTTT; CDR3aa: CASSRRLAANTGELFF
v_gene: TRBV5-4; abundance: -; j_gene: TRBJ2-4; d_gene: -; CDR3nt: TGTGCCAGCAGCCCCGGAGGGAAGCGAGCCAAAAACATTCAGTACTTC; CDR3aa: CASSPGGKRAKNIQYF
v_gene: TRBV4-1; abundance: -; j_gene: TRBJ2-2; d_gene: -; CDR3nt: TGCGCCCGCAGCCGGGGCCCAGGGGGGCCCGGGGAGCTGTTTTTT; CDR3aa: CARSRGPGGPGELFF
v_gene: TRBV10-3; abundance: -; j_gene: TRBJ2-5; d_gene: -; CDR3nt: TGTGCCATCAGCAAAAAAGAGGAGACCCAGTACTTC; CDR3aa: CAISKKEETQYF
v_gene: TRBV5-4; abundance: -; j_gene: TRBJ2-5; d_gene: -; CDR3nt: TGTGCCAGCAGCTTGAGCACAGGACAAGAGACCCAGTACTTC; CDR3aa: CASSLSTGQETQYF
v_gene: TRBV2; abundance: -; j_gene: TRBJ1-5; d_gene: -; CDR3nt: TGTGCCAGCAGTTCCGGGTTCAATCAGCCCCAGCATTTT; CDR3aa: CASSSGFNQPQHF
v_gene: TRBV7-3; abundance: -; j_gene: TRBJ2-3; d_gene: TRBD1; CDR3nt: TGTGCCAGCAGCTTATCCCTTCAGGGGGTCAGCACAGATACGCAGTATTTT; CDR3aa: CASSLSLQGVSTDTQYF
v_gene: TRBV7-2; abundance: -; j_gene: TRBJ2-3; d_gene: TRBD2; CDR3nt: TGTGCCAGCAGCCCGGGGACTAGCCGGGATACGCAGTATTTT; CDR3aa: CASSPGTSRDTQYF
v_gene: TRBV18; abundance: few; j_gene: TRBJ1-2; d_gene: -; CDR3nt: TGTGCCAGCTCACCAAGGGACACATCCTACACCTTC; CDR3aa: CASSPRDTSYTF
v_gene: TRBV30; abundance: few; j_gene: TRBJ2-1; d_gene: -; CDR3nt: TGTGCCTGGACCCCGACAGCCGGTGAGCAGTTCTTC; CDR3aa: CAWTPTAGEQFF